This T cell receptor (beta chain) was identified in a study of blood T cell repertoires in COVID-19. Germline V gives CDR1 MNHEY, CDR2 SMNVEV (reference sequence). This CDR3 is 14 amino acids long. Trimming stripped 4 bases from V and 3 bases from J, with 13 bases between. Assay: immunoSEQ multiplex PCR; the TCRdb copy retains only in-frame clones and omits some. The sample includes roughly 220,000 clones, 70% to 90% seen only once; the top ten take approximately 2.6%. The J gene is TRBJ2-7, the V gene TRBV27, with D possibly matching TRBD1 (6 bases). This clonotype was obtained from a middle-aged man who had recovered from COVID-19. Sequences were obtained from peripheral blood. CDR3 nucleotide sequence: TGTGCCAGCAGTTCCGACAGGCCCCACTACGAGCAGTACTTC. This codes for CASSSDRPHYEQYF.